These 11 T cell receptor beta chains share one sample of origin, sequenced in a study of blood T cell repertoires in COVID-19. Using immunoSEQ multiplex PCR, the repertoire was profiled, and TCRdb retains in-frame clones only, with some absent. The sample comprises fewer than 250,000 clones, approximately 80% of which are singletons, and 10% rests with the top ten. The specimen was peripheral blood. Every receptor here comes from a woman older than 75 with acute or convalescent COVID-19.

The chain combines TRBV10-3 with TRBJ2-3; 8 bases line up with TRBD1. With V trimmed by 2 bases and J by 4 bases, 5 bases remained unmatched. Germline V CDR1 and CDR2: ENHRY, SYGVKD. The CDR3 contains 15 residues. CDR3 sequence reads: CAISEVGQGADTQYF. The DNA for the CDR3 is TGTGCCATCAGTGAGGTCGGACAGGGAGCAGATACGCAGTATTTT.

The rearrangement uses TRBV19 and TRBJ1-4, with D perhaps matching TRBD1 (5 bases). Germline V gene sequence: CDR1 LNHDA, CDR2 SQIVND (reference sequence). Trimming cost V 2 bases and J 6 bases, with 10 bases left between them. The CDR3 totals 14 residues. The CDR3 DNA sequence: TGTGCCAGTAGTATAACGGGGGAAGATGAAAAACTGTTTTTT. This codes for CASSITGEDEKLFF.

The CDR3 here is CASSRGQGMAGNTIYF. As DNA, the CDR3 is TGTGCCAGCAGCCGGGGACAGGGGATGGCTGGAAACACCATATATTTT. This chain links TRBV3-1 (or the pseudogene TRBV3-2) with TRBJ1-3; 10 bases map to TRBD1. The CDR3 totals 16 residues. Per germline, CDR1 LGHDT and CDR2 YNNKEL (reference sequence). The trim removed 4 bases at V and 2 bases at J, leaving 5 bases unmatched.

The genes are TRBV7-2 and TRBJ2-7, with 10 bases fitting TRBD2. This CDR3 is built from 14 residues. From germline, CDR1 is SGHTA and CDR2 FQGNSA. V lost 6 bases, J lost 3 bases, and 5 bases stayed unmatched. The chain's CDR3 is CASSYGLAVYEQYF. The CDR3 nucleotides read TGTGCCAGCAGTTACGGACTAGCGGTCTACGAGCAGTACTTC.

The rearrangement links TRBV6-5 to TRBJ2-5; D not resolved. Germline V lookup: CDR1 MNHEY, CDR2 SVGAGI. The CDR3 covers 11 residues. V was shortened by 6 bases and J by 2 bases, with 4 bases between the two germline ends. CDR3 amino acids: CASRRQETQYF. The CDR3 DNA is TGTGCCAGCAGGAGGCAAGAGACCCAGTACTTC.

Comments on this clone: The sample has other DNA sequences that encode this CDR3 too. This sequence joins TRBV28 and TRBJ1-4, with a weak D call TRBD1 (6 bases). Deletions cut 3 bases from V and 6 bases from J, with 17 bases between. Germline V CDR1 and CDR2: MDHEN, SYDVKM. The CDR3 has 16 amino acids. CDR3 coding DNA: TGTGCCAGCAGTTTTGGGGGGGCGGGGGAGGATGAAAAACTGTTTTTT. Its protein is CASSFGGAGEDEKLFF.

CDR3 residues: CASSYSSRVGGYTF. CDR3 nucleotide sequence: TGTGCCAGCAGTTACTCGAGCAGGGTTGGTGGCTACACCTTC. The gene calls are TRBV6-2 or TRBV6-3 and TRBJ1-2; TRBD1 might be the D (5 bases). Germline CDR1 reads MNHEY; CDR2 reads SVGEGT. V was pared by 0 bases and J by 7 bases, with 12 bases between. CDR3 length: 14 amino acids.

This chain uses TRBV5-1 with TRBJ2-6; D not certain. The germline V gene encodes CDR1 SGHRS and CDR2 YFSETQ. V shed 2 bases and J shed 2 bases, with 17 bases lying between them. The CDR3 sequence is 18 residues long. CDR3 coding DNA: TGCGCCAGCAGCTTCGGCCGCGGAGAAGTGACTGGGGCCAACGTCCTGACTTTC. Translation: CASSFGRGEVTGANVLTF.

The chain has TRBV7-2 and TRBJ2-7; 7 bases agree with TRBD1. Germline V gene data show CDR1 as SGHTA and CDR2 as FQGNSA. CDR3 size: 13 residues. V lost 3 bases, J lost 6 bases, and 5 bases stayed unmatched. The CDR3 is CASSLTGPSEQYF. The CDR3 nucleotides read TGTGCCAGCAGCTTGACAGGGCCCAGCGAGCAGTACTTC.

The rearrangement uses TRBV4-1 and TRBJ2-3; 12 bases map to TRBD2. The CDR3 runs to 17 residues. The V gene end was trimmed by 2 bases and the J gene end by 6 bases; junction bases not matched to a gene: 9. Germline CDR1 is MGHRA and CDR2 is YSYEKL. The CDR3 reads CASSQYGLAGFIDTQYF. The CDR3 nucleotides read TGCGCCAGCAGCCAATACGGACTAGCGGGATTTATTGATACGCAGTATTTT.

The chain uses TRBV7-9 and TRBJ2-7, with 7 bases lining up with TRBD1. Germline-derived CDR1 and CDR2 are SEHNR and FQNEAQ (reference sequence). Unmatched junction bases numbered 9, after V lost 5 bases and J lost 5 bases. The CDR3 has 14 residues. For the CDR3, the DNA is TGTGCCAGCAGCCCGTGGACAGGAGGTAACGAGCAGTACTTC. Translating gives CASSPWTGGNEQYF.